This note documents a single TCR beta chain sequence. Partitioning of CD4+ cells yielded a CD45RA+ naive subset and a CD45RA-negative memory subset. This sample was included in a study of shared clonotypes between healthy human individuals. About the research overall: Contributing individuals were a couple of females and three males aged 18 to 49.

Produced via immunoSEQ multiplex PCR; TCRdb's table is partial and in-frame only. This sample has 1.4 million to 1.5 million clones, with more than 95% found just once. CDR1 KGHSH and CDR2 LQKENI come from the germline V gene. The CDR3 is 16 residues long. The junction had 3 bases not matched to a gene; V was cut back by 1 base and J by 3 bases. The genes are TRBV18 and TRBJ1-4; 9 bases line up with TRBD1. The receptor was isolated from a young man in good health. The sequenced sample consisted of naive CD4+ T cells sorted from blood. Subset of the sample: CD45RA+ positively selected. The CDR3 loop reads CASSPQRQGANEKLFF. The CDR3 nucleotides read TGTGCCAGCTCACCACAGAGACAGGGGGCTAATGAAAAACTGTTTTTT.